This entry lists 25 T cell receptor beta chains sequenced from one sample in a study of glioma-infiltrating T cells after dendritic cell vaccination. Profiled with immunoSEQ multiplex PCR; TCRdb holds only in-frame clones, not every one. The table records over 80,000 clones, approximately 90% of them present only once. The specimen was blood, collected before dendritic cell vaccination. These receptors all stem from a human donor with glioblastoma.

CDR3 DNA sequence: TGTGCCATCAGTGAACTAGCGGGGGATAATGAGCAGTTCTTC. This encodes CAISELAGDNEQFF. This sequence joins TRBV10-3 and TRBJ2-1; 11 bases align to TRBD2. CDR3 size: 14 residues. Trimming at V came to 3 bases and at J to 7 bases, leaving 2 bases not matched to a gene. Germline CDR1 reads ENHRY; CDR2 reads SYGVKD.

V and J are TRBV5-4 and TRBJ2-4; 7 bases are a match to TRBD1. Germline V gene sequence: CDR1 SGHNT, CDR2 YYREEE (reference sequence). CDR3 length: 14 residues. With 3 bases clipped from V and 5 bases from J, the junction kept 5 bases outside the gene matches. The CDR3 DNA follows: TGTGCCAGCAGCTCCACAGGGGCCCAAAACATTCAGTACTTC. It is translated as CASSSTGAQNIQYF. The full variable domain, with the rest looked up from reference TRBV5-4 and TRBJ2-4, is ETGVTQSPTHLIKTRGQQVTLRCSSQSGHNTVSWYQQALGQGPQFIFQYYREEENGRGNFPPRFSGLQFPNYSSELNVNALELDDSALYLCASSSTGAQNIQYFGAGTRLSVL.

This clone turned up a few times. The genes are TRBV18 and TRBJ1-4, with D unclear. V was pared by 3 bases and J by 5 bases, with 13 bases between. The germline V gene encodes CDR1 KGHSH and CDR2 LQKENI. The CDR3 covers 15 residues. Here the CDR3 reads CASSPGGQSNEKLFF. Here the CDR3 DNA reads TGTGCCAGCTCACCGGGCGGGCAGAGCAATGAAAAACTGTTTTTT.

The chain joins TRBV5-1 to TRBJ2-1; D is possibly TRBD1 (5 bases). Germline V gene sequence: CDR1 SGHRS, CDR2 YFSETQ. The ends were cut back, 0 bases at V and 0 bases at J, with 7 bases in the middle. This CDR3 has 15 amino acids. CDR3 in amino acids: CASSLEGDSYNEQFF. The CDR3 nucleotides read TGCGCCAGCAGCTTGGAAGGGGACTCCTACAATGAGCAGTTCTTC.

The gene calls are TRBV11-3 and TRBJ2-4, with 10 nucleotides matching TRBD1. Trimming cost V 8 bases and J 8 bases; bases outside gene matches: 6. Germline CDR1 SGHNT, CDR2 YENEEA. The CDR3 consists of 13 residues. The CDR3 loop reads CASRDRGSDIQYF. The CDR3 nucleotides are TGTGCCAGCCGGGACAGGGGATCGGACATTCAGTACTTC.

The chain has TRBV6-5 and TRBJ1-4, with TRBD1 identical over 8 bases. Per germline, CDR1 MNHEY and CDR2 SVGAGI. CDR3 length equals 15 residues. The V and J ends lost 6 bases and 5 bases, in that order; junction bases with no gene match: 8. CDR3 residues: CASRSTGDLNEKLFF. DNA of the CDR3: TGTGCCAGCAGATCGACAGGGGACCTAAATGAAAAACTGTTTTTT.

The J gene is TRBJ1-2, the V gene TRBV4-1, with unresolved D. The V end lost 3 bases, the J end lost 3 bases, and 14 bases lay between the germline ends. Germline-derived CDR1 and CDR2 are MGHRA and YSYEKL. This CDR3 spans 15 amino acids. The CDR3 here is CASSQEFTQHYGYTF. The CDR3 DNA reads TGCGCCAGCAGCCAGGAATTTACACAGCACTATGGCTACACCTTC.

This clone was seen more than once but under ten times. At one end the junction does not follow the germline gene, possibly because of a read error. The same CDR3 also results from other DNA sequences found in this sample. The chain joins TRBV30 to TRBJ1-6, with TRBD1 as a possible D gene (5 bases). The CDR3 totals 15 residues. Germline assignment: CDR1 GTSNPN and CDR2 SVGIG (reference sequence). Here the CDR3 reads CAWSAQGPDNSPLHF. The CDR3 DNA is TGTGCCTGGAGTGCGCAGGGTCCTGATAATTCCCCCCTCCACTTT.

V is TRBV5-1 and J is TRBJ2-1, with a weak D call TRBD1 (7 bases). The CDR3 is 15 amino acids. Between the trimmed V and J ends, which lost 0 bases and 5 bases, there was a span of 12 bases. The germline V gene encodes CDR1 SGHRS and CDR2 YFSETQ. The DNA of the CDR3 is TGCGCCAGCAGCTTGGAGGCGGGACAGAACAATGAGCAGTTCTTC. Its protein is CASSLEAGQNNEQFF.

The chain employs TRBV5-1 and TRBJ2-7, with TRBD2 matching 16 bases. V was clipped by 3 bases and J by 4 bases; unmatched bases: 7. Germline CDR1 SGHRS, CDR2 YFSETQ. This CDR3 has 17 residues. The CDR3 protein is CASSWGTSGRANYEQYF. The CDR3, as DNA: TGCGCCAGCAGCTGGGGGACTAGCGGGAGGGCCAATTACGAGCAGTACTTC.

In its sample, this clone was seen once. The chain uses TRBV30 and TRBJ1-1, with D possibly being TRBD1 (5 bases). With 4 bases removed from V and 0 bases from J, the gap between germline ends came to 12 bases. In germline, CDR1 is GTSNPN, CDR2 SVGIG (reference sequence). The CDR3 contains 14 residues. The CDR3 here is CAWTPWGVNTEAFF. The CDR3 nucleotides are TGTGCCTGGACCCCGTGGGGGGTGAACACTGAAGCTTTCTTT. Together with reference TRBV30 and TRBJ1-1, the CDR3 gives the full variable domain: SQTIHQWPATLVQPVGSPLSLECTVEGTSNPNLYWYRQAAGRGLQLLFYSVGIGQISSEVPQNLSASRPQDRQFILSSKKLLLSDSGFYLCAWTPWGVNTEAFFGQGTRLTVV.

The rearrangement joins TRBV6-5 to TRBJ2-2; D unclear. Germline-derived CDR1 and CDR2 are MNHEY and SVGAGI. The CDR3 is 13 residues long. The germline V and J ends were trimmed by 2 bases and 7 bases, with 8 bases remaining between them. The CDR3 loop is CASSYLASGELFF. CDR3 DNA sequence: TGTGCCAGCAGTTACCTGGCTAGCGGGGAGCTGTTTTTT.

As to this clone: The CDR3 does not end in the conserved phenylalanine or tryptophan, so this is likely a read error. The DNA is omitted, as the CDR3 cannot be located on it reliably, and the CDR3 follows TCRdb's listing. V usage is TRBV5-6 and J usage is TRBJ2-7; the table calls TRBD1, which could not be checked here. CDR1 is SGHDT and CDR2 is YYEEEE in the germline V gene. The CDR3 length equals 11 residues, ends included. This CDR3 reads CASSSGTGIQL.

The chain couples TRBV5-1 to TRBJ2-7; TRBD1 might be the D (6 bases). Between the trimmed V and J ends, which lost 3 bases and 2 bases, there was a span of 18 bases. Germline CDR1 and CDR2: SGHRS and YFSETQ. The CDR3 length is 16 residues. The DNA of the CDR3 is TGCGCCAGCAGCTCTGGGGGCGGCAAAGGAACCTACGAGCAGTACTTC. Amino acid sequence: CASSSGGGKGTYEQYF.

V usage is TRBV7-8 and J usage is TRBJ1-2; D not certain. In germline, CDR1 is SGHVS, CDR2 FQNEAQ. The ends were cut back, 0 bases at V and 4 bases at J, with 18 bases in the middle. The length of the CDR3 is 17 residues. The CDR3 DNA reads TGTGCCAGCAGCTTAGCCCTTAGTGGCGGGGAAGTCTATGGCTACACCTTC. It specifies CASSLALSGGEVYGYTF.

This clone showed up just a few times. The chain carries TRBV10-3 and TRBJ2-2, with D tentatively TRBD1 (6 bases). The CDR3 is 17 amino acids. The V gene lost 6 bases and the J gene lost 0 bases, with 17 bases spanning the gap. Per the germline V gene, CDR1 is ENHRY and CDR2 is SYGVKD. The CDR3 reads CAIRLAGTTSNTGELFF. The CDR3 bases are TGTGCCATCAGGCTCGCCGGGACAACCTCGAACACCGGGGAGCTGTTTTTT.

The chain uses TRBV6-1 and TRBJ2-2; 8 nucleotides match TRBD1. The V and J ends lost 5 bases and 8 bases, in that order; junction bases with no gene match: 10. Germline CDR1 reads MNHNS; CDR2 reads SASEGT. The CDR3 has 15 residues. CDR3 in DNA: TGTGCCAGCAGTTCCCGACAGGGGCTCAGGGGGGAGCTGTTTTTT. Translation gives CASSSRQGLRGELFF.

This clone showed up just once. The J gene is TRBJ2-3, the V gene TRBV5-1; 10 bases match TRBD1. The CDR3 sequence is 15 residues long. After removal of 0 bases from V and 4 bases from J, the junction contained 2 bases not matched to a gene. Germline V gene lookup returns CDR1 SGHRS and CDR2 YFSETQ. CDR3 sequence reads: CASSLGQGAPDTQYF. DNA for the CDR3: TGCGCCAGCAGCTTGGGACAGGGGGCGCCAGATACGCAGTATTTT.

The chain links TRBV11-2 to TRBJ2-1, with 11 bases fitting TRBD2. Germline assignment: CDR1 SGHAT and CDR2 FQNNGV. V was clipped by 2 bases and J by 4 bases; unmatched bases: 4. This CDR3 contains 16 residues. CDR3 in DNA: TGTGCCAGCAGCTTATCTAGCGGGAGGAATTACAATGAGCAGTTCTTC. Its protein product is CASSLSSGRNYNEQFF.

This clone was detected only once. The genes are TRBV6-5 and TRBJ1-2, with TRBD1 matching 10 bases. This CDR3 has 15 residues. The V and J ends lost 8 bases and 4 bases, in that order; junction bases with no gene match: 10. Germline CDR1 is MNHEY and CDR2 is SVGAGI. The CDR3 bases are TGTGCCAGCCGAGAAGGGACAGGGGACGGCTATGGCTACACCTTC. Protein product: CASREGTGDGYGYTF.

Here the CDR3 reads CASSSSRPGIYGYTF. The CDR3 DNA is TGTGCCAGCAGCTCCTCAAGGCCAGGGATCTATGGCTACACCTTC. The rearrangement uses TRBV11-2 and TRBJ1-2, with a weak D call TRBD1 (5 bases). CDR3 size: 15 residues. V was trimmed by 4 bases and J by 4 bases, leaving 16 bases between them. Germline CDR1 SGHAT, CDR2 FQNNGV. The variable domain in full, completed from reference TRBV11-2 and TRBJ1-2, reads EAGVAQSPRYKIIEKRQSVAFWCNPISGHATLYWYQQILGQGPKLLIQFQNNGVVDDSQLPKDRFSAERLKGVDSTLKIQPAKLEDSAVYLCASSSSRPGIYGYTFGSGTRLTVV.

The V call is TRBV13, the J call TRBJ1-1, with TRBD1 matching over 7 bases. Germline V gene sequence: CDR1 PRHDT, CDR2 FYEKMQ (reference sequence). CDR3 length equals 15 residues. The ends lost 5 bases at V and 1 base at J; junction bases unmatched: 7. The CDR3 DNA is TGTGCCAGCAGCCATGAGACAGGGAGGAACACTGAAGCTTTCTTT. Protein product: CASSHETGRNTEAFF.

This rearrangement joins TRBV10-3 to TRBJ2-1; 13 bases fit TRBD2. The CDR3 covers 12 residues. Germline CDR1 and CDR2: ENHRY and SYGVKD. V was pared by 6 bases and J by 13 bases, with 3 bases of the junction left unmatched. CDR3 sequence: CAIRGLAGNQFF. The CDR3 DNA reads TGTGCCATCAGGGGACTAGCGGGAAACCAGTTCTTC.

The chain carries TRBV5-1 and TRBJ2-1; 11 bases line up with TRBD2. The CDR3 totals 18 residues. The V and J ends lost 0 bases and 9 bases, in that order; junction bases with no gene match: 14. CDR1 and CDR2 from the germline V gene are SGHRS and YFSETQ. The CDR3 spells CASSLGSGRAIASVEQFF. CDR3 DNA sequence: TGCGCCAGCAGCTTGGGTAGCGGGAGGGCCATTGCGAGCGTTGAGCAGTTCTTC.

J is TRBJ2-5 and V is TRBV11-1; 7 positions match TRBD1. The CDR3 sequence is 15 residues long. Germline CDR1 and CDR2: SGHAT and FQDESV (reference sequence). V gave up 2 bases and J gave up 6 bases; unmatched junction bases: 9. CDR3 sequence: CASSLQTGWEQTQYF. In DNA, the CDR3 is TGTGCCAGCAGCTTACAGACAGGGTGGGAACAGACCCAGTACTTC.